A single count supports the clone carrying this T cell receptor (beta chain). Antigen specificity is unknown. Germline assignment: CDR1 SGHAT and CDR2 FQNNGV. The CDR3 extends over 13 amino acids. J lost 4 bases, V lost 5 bases, and 5 bases had no gene match. Method: immunoSEQ multiplex PCR; TCRdb's copy keeps in-frame clones and lacks some. The sample includes around 88,000 clones, roughly 75% of them seen just once. Indicated time point: baseline, week 1 (first vaccination visit). The treatment is: pre-vaccination baseline after standard-of-care therapy. New astrocytomas of WHO grade 3 or 4 that were IDH1-mutant and ATRX-lost were found in the donors. These data originate in a study of a mutant IDH1 vaccine in newly diagnosed glioma. About the research overall: Standard pretreatment was either radiotherapy, temozolomide, or, for most, radiochemotherapy with temozolomide.

The study, taken as a whole, reports: Vaccination elicited immune responses in 90% to 95% of patients. Pseudoprogression seemed unrelated to changes in top peripheral T cell clonotypes.

The material sequenced was PBMCs, taken from a glioma patient treated with radiotherapy, temozolomide or both. V and J are TRBV11-2 and TRBJ2-7; TRBD2 matches at 7 bases. The TCR comes from a man between 35 and 55 years old with glioma. The CDR3 here is CASSPPREYEQYF. CDR3 nucleotide sequence: TGTGCCAGCAGCCCCCCGCGGGAGTACGAGCAGTACTTC.